These 28 T cell receptor beta chains came from one sample sequenced in a study of human T cells and chemical hapten exposure. TCRdb analysed the RACE reads with MiXCR anew, one entry per CDR3 protein. The sample holds some 350,000 distinct CDR3 sequences; around 6% are singletons and the top ten take over 5.5%. Time point in this sample: patch test 2, 6 weeks after DPC sensitization. Treatment specified: therapeutic diphenylcyclopropenone sensitization with weekly scalp DPC. The sequencing here drew on whole blood, taken in connection with sensitization to the hapten diphenylcyclopropenone (DPC). The receptors were gathered from a woman aged 18 to 35 with alopecia areata. Some clones in this sample may be carry-over from other donors' samples.

CDR3 amino acids: CASSQGVRQIGSEQFF. For the CDR3, the DNA is TGTGCCAGCAGCCAAGGAGTACGGCAGATCGGCAGTGAGCAGTTCTTC. The rearrangement joins TRBV14 to TRBJ2-1; no definite D call. The germline gives CDR1 SGHDN, CDR2 FVKESK. The CDR3 covers 16 residues. Between the trimmed V and J ends, which lost 1 base and 9 bases, there was a span of 19 bases.

This chain links TRBV7-2 with TRBJ2-1; the D gene could be TRBD1 or TRBD2 (6 bases each). Deletions cut 5 bases from V and 5 bases from J, with 13 bases between. The CDR3 is made up of 14 amino acids. Germline values: CDR1 SGHTA, CDR2 FQGNSA. The CDR3 spells CASSRGQLNNEQFF. DNA for the CDR3: TGTGCCAGCAGCCGGGGGCAGCTTAACAATGAGCAGTTCTTC. Full variable domain (outside the CDR3, taken from reference TRBV7-2 and TRBJ2-1): GAGVSQSPSNKVTEKGKDVELRCDPISGHTALYWYRQSLGQGLEFLIYFQGNSAPDKSGLPSDRFSAERTGGSVSTLTIQRTQQEDSAVYLCASSRGQLNNEQFFGPGTRLTVL.

The V call is TRBV21-1, the J call TRBJ1-5; the table's D call TRBD1 went unverified against the DNA. TRBV21-1 is an annotated pseudogene. The CDR3 spans 19 residues. The CDR3 DNA sequence: TGTGCCAGCAGCAAAGCGCTTGGGAGACAGACTCTTAGCAATCAGCCCCAGCATTTT. As protein: CASSKALGRQTLSNQPQHF.

This clonotype has ten or more counts. CDR3 DNA: TGTGCCAGCTTTTTGGGACAGGGGATCACTGAAGCTTTCTTT. It is translated as CASFLGQGITEAFF. This chain uses TRBV2 with TRBJ1-1; TRBD1 matches 10 bases. V shed 8 bases, J shed 4 bases, and the junction held 7 bases outside the gene matches. Germline V gene data show CDR1 as SNHLY and CDR2 as FYNNEI. CDR3 size: 14 residues.

This clonotype was recorded at least ten times. V and J are TRBV4-3 and TRBJ1-2; no definite D call. Trimming cost V 0 bases and J 1 base, with 9 bases left between them. The CDR3 totals 15 residues. Germline V CDR1 and CDR2: LGHNA, YSLEER. The CDR3 bases are TGCGCCAGCAGCCAAGACTTAGGTAATAACTATGGCTACACCTTC. Amino acid sequence: CASSQDLGNNYGYTF.

This clonotype has only a few counts. V gene TRBV12-3 or TRBV12-4 combines with J gene TRBJ1-2, with a tentative D call TRBD1 (5 bases). CDR3 length: 15 residues. V lost 6 bases, J lost 2 bases, and 16 bases lay in between. CDR3 residues: CASRPRRGLNYGYTF. The CDR3, as DNA: TGTGCCAGCAGGCCCCGGCGGGGGTTAAACTATGGCTACACCTTC.

In this sample, this clonotype turned up many times. V usage is TRBV5-1 and J usage is TRBJ1-2; a weak D match, TRBD1 (6 bases). V was shortened by 4 bases and J by 7 bases, with 20 bases between the two germline ends. This CDR3 comprises 15 residues. Germline CDR1 and CDR2: SGHRS and YFSETQ. The CDR3 here is CASSKAITGRSGYTF. For the CDR3, the DNA is TGCGCCAGCAGCAAGGCTATAACAGGGAGAAGTGGCTACACCTTC.

This clonotype has ten or more counts. The chain has TRBV29-1 and TRBJ2-1; no clear D. The CDR3 covers 11 residues. The V gene's germline CDR1 is SQVTM and CDR2 ANQGSEA. V dropped 5 bases and J dropped 5 bases, with 7 bases sitting between them. CDR3 amino acids: CSVLTDNEQFF. CDR3 nucleotides: TGCAGCGTTCTGACGGACAATGAGCAGTTCTTC.

This chain joins TRBV18 and TRBJ1-1; weak D call: TRBD1 (6 bases). Germline CDR1 and CDR2: KGHSH and LQKENI. The CDR3 consists of 14 residues. V was pared by 3 bases and J by 5 bases, with 13 bases between. The chain's CDR3 is CASSPNQQGTEAFF. The DNA of the CDR3 is TGTGCCAGCTCACCCAATCAACAGGGAACTGAAGCTTTCTTT.

The chain couples TRBV12-3 or TRBV12-4 to TRBJ2-6; D is unresolved. V lost 8 bases and J 4 bases, leaving 9 bases between the germline ends. The CDR3 loop spans 13 amino acids. The CDR3 reads CASGLSGANVLTF. The CDR3 DNA reads TGTGCCAGCGGATTGAGCGGGGCCAACGTCCTGACTTTC.

This clonotype was seen many times. The rearrangement links TRBV7-3 to TRBJ2-1; the D gene is possibly TRBD2 (6 bases). This CDR3 has 16 amino acids. The V gene lost 4 bases and the J gene lost 0 bases, with 13 bases spanning the gap. The germline CDR1 and CDR2 sequences are SGHTA and FQGTGA. DNA for the CDR3: TGTGCCAGCAGCTCGCTAGCGAAAAACTCCTACAATGAGCAGTTCTTC. Protein product: CASSSLAKNSYNEQFF.

This clonotype was seen only a few times. The rearrangement links TRBV6-2 or TRBV6-3 to TRBJ1-1; D possibly corresponds to TRBD1 (5 bases). The V gene lost 0 bases and the J gene lost 2 bases, with 10 bases spanning the gap. Germline CDR1 is MNHEY and CDR2 is SVGEGT. This CDR3 region has 15 residues. CDR3 residues: CASSYSGLLNTEAFF. The CDR3 coding sequence is TGTGCCAGCAGTTACTCGGGACTGCTCAACACTGAAGCTTTCTTT.

This clonotype was counted at least ten times. The rearrangement uses TRBV27 and TRBJ2-1; the D is unclear. The CDR3 totals 11 residues. Trimming shortened V by 7 bases and J by 4 bases, and 5 bases separated the two germline ends. Germline CDR1 MNHEY, CDR2 SMNVEV (reference sequence). The CDR3 DNA is TGTGCCAGCATTACATACAATGAGCAGTTCTTC. Its protein product is CASITYNEQFF.

There are a few counts of this clonotype. This chain joins TRBV20-1 and TRBJ2-3; 9 bases agree with TRBD2. With 5 bases clipped from V and 5 bases from J, the junction kept 8 bases outside the gene matches. The CDR3 extends over 14 amino acids. Germline V gives CDR1 DFQATT, CDR2 SNEGSKA (reference sequence). The CDR3 protein is CSAELGLAGDTQYF. The CDR3 DNA sequence: TGCAGTGCTGAGCTGGGACTAGCAGGAGATACGCAGTATTTT.

This clonotype was detected ten times or more. The chain carries TRBV9 and TRBJ1-1; D uncertain. Trimming took 2 bases from V and 14 from J, leaving 16 bases between them. The CDR3 runs to 12 residues. Germline V gene data show CDR1 as SGDLS and CDR2 as YYNGEE. The CDR3 loop reads CASSVEGSVVFF. CDR3 bases: TGTGCCAGCAGCGTGGAGGGCTCCGTAGTGTTCTTT.

The chain has TRBV5-6 and TRBJ2-7; D is uncertain. Between the trimmed V and J ends, which lost 1 base and 7 bases, there was a span of 21 bases. CDR3 length equals 16 residues. Germline CDR1 and CDR2: SGHDT and YYEEEE. CDR3 DNA: TGTGCCAGCAGCTTGAGACGGGTCGGCAGGTTTATTGAGCAGTACTTC. Its translation: CASSLRRVGRFIEQYF.

The chain is built from TRBV12-3 or TRBV12-4 and TRBJ2-2; 11 nucleotides line up with TRBD2. The CDR3 consists of 17 residues. The junction had 12 bases not matched to a gene; V was cut back by 5 bases and J by 7 bases. CDR3 DNA: TGTGCCAGCAGTCCCCATAGCGGGGGGGCCCGTGGCGGGGAGCTGTTTTTT. It is translated as CASSPHSGGARGGELFF.

CDR3 sequence reads: CATSRKSADTQYF. DNA of the CDR3: TGTGCCACCAGCAGAAAAAGTGCAGATACGCAGTATTTT. The chain is built from TRBV15 and TRBJ2-3; D is unresolved. CDR3 length: 13 amino acids. CDR1 is LNHNV, CDR2 YYDKDF, per germline (reference sequence). V was cut by 2 bases and J by 4 bases, with 7 bases left in between.

This clonotype has ten or more counts. V gene TRBV3-1 combines with J gene TRBJ1-1; no clear D. Germline lookup yields CDR1 LGHDT and CDR2 YNNKEL (reference sequence). V was clipped by 0 bases and J by 1 base, with 6 bases between them. The CDR3 length is 14 residues. CDR3 nucleotide sequence: TGTGCCAGCAGCCAAGATGGGCCGAACACTGAAGCTTTCTTT. Translated, it gives CASSQDGPNTEAFF.

The chain joins TRBV29-1 to TRBJ2-7; the D gene could be TRBD1 or TRBD2 (5 bases each). CDR1 is SQVTM, CDR2 ANQGSEA, per germline. Trimming shortened V by 4 bases and J by 2 bases, and 12 bases separated the two germline ends. This CDR3 region has 13 residues. The CDR3 bases are TGCAGCGTTGGGGGACGGCGGGCCTACGAGCAGTACTTC. Its protein is CSVGGRRAYEQYF.

To note about this clonotype: A much larger clone is a single base away; this may be a read error. V usage is TRBV4-1 and J usage is TRBJ1-4, with 9 bases matching TRBD1. The germline gives CDR1 MGHRA, CDR2 YSYEKL. The CDR3 extends over 14 amino acids. Germline trimming cut 4 bases from V and 8 bases from J; bases unmatched to any gene: 5. The CDR3 region has the DNA TGCGCCAGCAGCCGGGACAGGGCGAAAGAAAAACTGTTTTTT. Its translation is CASSRDRAKEKLFF.

The chain carries TRBV4-1 and TRBJ1-3; D gene uncertain. The germline gives CDR1 MGHRA, CDR2 YSYEKL. The V end lost 5 bases, the J end lost 2 bases, and 4 bases lay between the germline ends. The CDR3 contains 12 residues. CDR3 bases: TGCGCCAGCAGCAAGACTGGAAACACCATATATTTT. Translation gives CASSKTGNTIYF.

This clonotype has a count of ten or more. The chain is built from TRBV28 and TRBJ1-3; D ambiguous. Trimming shortened V by 3 bases and J by 0 bases, and 12 bases separated the two germline ends. The CDR3 runs 16 residues. The germline V gene has CDR1 MDHEN and CDR2 SYDVKM. The chain's CDR3 is CASSLFGRPSGNTIYF. CDR3 DNA: TGTGCCAGCAGTTTGTTCGGGAGACCCTCTGGAAACACCATATATTTT.

This clonotype came up a few times. The gene calls are TRBV3-1 and TRBJ2-7; 7 bases align to TRBD2. CDR1 LGHDT and CDR2 YNNKEL come from the germline V gene (reference sequence). J was trimmed by 0 bases and V by 1 base; bases with no gene match: 12. The CDR3 has 18 residues. The CDR3 protein is CASSQVSNLAASSYEQYF. Here the CDR3 DNA reads TGTGCCAGCAGCCAAGTCTCGAATCTAGCGGCTTCCTCCTACGAGCAGTACTTC.

This clonotype occurred many times. This chain uses TRBV7-9 with TRBJ1-1, with D perhaps TRBD1 (5 bases). V was trimmed by 2 bases and J by 1 base, leaving 11 bases between them. CDR3 length equals 15 residues. CDR1 is SEHNR and CDR2 is FQNEAQ in the germline V gene (reference sequence). The chain's CDR3 is CASSLISGSNTEAFF. In DNA form, the CDR3 reads TGTGCCAGCAGCTTAATATCAGGGTCGAACACTGAAGCTTTCTTT.

The table lists this clonotype with many counts. The V gene is TRBV7-9, the J gene TRBJ1-6; a possible D gene is TRBD1 (5 bases). Trimming took 5 bases from V and 5 from J, leaving 16 bases between them. CDR3 size: 16 residues. From germline, CDR1 is SEHNR and CDR2 FQNEAQ (reference sequence). The CDR3 DNA sequence: TGTGCCAGCAGCCGCCTCCAAGGACACGATAATTCACCCCTCCACTTT. This gives the protein CASSRLQGHDNSPLHF.

CDR3: CSAREDYENTQYF. CDR3 nucleotides: TGCAGTGCTAGAGAGGACTACGAGAATACGCAGTATTTT. V usage is TRBV20-1 and J usage is TRBJ2-3, with a weak D call TRBD2 (6 bases). The CDR3 has 13 residues. Germline CDR1 and CDR2: DFQATT and SNEGSKA (reference sequence). V was cut by 0 bases and J by 7 bases, with 11 bases left in between.

The chain is built from TRBV13 and TRBJ2-7, with 8 bases lining up with TRBD1. V shed 8 bases, J shed 1 base, and the junction held 10 bases outside the gene matches. CDR1 and CDR2 from the germline V gene are PRHDT and FYEKMQ (reference sequence). This CDR3 is 15 amino acids long. The chain's CDR3 is CASSPGGQGSYEQYF. CDR3 in DNA: TGTGCCAGCTCCCCGGGCGGACAGGGTTCCTACGAGCAGTACTTC.